The 19 T cell receptor beta chains below were found in one sample sequenced in a study of blood T cell repertoires in COVID-19. This table comes from immunoSEQ multiplex PCR, and its TCRdb copy is limited to in-frame clones, with some not included. The profile shows fewer than 45,000 clones, about 82% of them singletons. The sequencing input was peripheral blood. The receptors originated from a man aged 45-65 years with active COVID-19.

This chain connects TRBV11-2 to TRBJ1-1; TRBD1 might be the D (5 bases). The germline V gene has CDR1 SGHAT and CDR2 FQNNGV. CDR3 length equals 14 residues. V was trimmed by 2 bases and J by 5 bases, leaving 12 bases between them. The CDR3: CASSLPQGFTEAFF. DNA for the CDR3: TGTGCCAGCAGCTTACCCCAGGGTTTTACTGAAGCTTTCTTT.

DNA for the CDR3: TGCGCCAGCAGCGGGCAGGGCCCAGATACGCAGTATTTT. Encoded protein: CASSGQGPDTQYF. The chain links TRBV5-1 to TRBJ2-3, with D possibly matching TRBD1 (5 bases). The CDR3 consists of 13 residues. Deletions cut 4 bases from V and 4 bases from J, with 10 bases between. CDR1 and CDR2 (germline): SGHRS, YFSETQ. The whole variable domain, remainder taken from reference TRBV5-1 and TRBJ2-3, is KAGVTQTPRYLIKTRGQQVTLSCSPISGHRSVSWYQQTPGQGLQFLFEYFSETQRNKGNFPGRFSGRQFSNSRSEMNVSTLELGDSALYLCASSGQGPDTQYFGPGTRLTVL.

Only one count was recorded for this clone. This sequence joins TRBV18 and TRBJ1-3; D might be TRBD1 (6 bases). In germline, CDR1 is KGHSH, CDR2 LQKENI. The CDR3 contains 14 residues. The ends were cut back, 3 bases at V and 4 bases at J, with 10 bases in the middle. CDR3 region: CASSPGTQGNTIYF. The CDR3 DNA reads as TGTGCCAGCTCACCCGGGACACAGGGAAACACCATATATTTT.

Only a few counts were recorded for this clone. The chain uses TRBV6-4 and TRBJ2-5; 11 nucleotides align to TRBD1. V was pared by 5 bases and J by 2 bases, with 4 bases of the junction left unmatched. Germline assignment: CDR1 MRHNA and CDR2 SNTAGT. The CDR3 consists of 15 residues. For the CDR3, the DNA is TGTGCCAGCAGTCCGGGACAGGGGGGGCAAGAGACCCAGTACTTC. Translation: CASSPGQGGQETQYF.

V and J are TRBV6-6 and TRBJ1-5; D not resolved. This CDR3 region has 14 residues. Trimming removed 0 bases from V and 5 bases from J, with 8 bases in between. Germline-derived CDR1 and CDR2 are MNHNY and SVGAGI (reference sequence). CDR3 region: CASSYSSSDQPQHF. Written as DNA, the CDR3 is TGTGCCAGCAGTTACTCGAGTTCTGATCAGCCCCAGCATTTT.

This chain links TRBV5-4 with TRBJ2-7; 7 bases are shared with TRBD1. CDR3 length: 15 amino acids. J gave up 7 bases and V 4 bases, and 14 bases lay outside the gene matches. Germline V lookup: CDR1 SGHNT, CDR2 YYREEE (reference sequence). The CDR3 region is CASSPDPTGWWEQYF. CDR3 DNA: TGTGCCAGCAGCCCCGACCCGACAGGGTGGTGGGAGCAGTACTTC.

This chain uses TRBV4-3 with TRBJ2-4; TRBD1 aligns across 7 bases. This CDR3 has 16 residues. The germline CDR1 and CDR2 sequences are LGHNA and YSLEER. Trimming cost V 0 bases and J 2 bases; bases outside gene matches: 4. CDR3: CASSQDPGGSKNIQYF. The DNA for the CDR3 is TGCGCCAGCAGCCAAGATCCAGGGGGATCCAAAAACATTCAGTACTTC.

The V gene is TRBV5-4, the J gene TRBJ1-1, with D maybe TRBD1 (5 bases). Germline CDR1 is SGHNT and CDR2 is YYREEE (reference sequence). V was clipped by 4 bases and J by 4 bases, with 14 bases between them. The CDR3 runs 14 residues. The CDR3 reads CASSLGGRGTEAFF. In DNA, the CDR3 is TGTGCCAGCAGCCTGGGGGGTCGGGGCACTGAAGCTTTCTTT.

This chain connects TRBV19 to TRBJ2-6; D is ambiguous. The V gene's germline CDR1 is LNHDA and CDR2 SQIVND (reference sequence). This CDR3 contains 14 residues. Trimming removed 10 bases from V and 0 bases from J, with 10 bases in between. In DNA, the CDR3 is TGTGCCATTCGACAAAGCTCTGGGGCCAACGTCCTGACTTTC. Its translation: CAIRQSSGANVLTF.

The chain carries TRBV6-2 or TRBV6-3 and TRBJ2-7, with 8 bases matching TRBD1. The CDR3 extends over 16 amino acids. V shed 5 bases, J shed 1 base, and the junction held 10 bases outside the gene matches. In germline, CDR1 is MNHEY, CDR2 SVGEGT. The CDR3 spells CASSRTGSIRSYEQYF. The CDR3 DNA sequence: TGTGCCAGCAGTCGGACAGGGTCGATAAGGTCCTACGAGCAGTACTTC.

The V gene is TRBV5-1, the J gene TRBJ1-6; perhaps TRBD1 as D (6 bases). The CDR3 has 16 residues. Germline assignment: CDR1 SGHRS and CDR2 YFSETQ. V was trimmed by 6 bases and J by 0 bases, leaving 13 bases between them. The CDR3 DNA follows: TGCGCCAGCAAGAGGCAGGGGTACTCCTATAATTCACCCCTCCACTTT. Translation: CASKRQGYSYNSPLHF.

The chain recombines TRBV27 with TRBJ2-2; 16 positions match TRBD2. V was clipped by 2 bases and J by 7 bases; unmatched bases: 7. Germline V gives CDR1 MNHEY, CDR2 SMNVEV (reference sequence). The CDR3 totals 18 residues. The CDR3 reads CASSLRGLAGGHNGELFF. CDR3 coding DNA: TGTGCCAGCAGTTTAAGGGGACTAGCGGGGGGGCATAACGGGGAGCTGTTTTTT.

V usage is TRBV5-1 and J usage is TRBJ1-3; D is uncertain. Germline V gene sequence: CDR1 SGHRS, CDR2 YFSETQ. Trimming took 0 bases from V and 0 from J, leaving 7 bases between them. The length of the CDR3 is 15 residues. This chain's CDR3 is CASSLGSSSGNTIYF. The CDR3 DNA reads as TGCGCCAGCAGCTTGGGGTCTAGCTCTGGAAACACCATATATTTT.

The V and J genes are TRBV6-5 and TRBJ2-4, with 8 bases identical to TRBD2. There are 14 residues in the CDR3. V was clipped by 2 bases and J by 3 bases; unmatched bases: 0. Germline V gene sequence: CDR1 MNHEY, CDR2 SVGAGI. CDR3 sequence: CASSYGTSKNIQYF. DNA for the CDR3: TGTGCCAGCAGTTACGGGACTAGCAAAAACATTCAGTACTTC.

V and J are TRBV27 and TRBJ1-6, with 9 bases fitting TRBD1. Germline loops: CDR1 MNHEY, CDR2 SMNVEV (reference sequence). Unmatched junction bases numbered 4, after V lost 0 bases and J lost 4 bases. The CDR3 contains 17 residues. DNA for the CDR3: TGTGCCAGCAGTTTATCGCGGGGGACAGGGTATAATTCACCCCTCCACTTT. This encodes CASSLSRGTGYNSPLHF.

J is TRBJ2-7 and V is TRBV2; weak D call: TRBD2 (5 bases). The V and J ends lost 7 bases and 3 bases respectively, with 16 bases between them. In germline, CDR1 is SNHLY, CDR2 FYNNEI. This CDR3 is 14 amino acids long. This chain's CDR3 is CASTGPGIVYEQYF. CDR3 sequence (DNA): TGTGCCAGCACCGGCCCGGGGATAGTCTACGAGCAGTACTTC. Based on the CDR3 plus reference TRBV2 and TRBJ2-7, the full variable domain is EPEVTQTPSHQVTQMGQEVILRCVPISNHLYFYWYRQILGQKVEFLVSFYNNEISEKSEIFDDQFSVERPDGSNFTLKIRSTKLEDSAMYFCASTGPGIVYEQYFGPGTRLTVT.

The CDR3 loop reads CASSPLKTRPNRWAGHF. In nucleotides, the CDR3 is TGTGCCAGCAGCCCTCTTAAGACAAGACCTAATCGGTGGGCTGGGCATTTT. The gene calls are TRBV3-1 (or the pseudogene TRBV3-2) and TRBJ1-5; D is unresolved. V shed 4 bases and J shed 15 bases, with 31 bases lying between them. CDR3 length equals 17 residues. Germline V lookup: CDR1 LGHDT, CDR2 YNNKEL (reference sequence).

V usage is TRBV15 and J usage is TRBJ2-7; maybe TRBD2 (5 bases). V shed 0 bases and J shed 6 bases, with 18 bases lying between them. Germline values: CDR1 LNHNV, CDR2 YYDKDF (reference sequence). This CDR3 spans 16 amino acids. The CDR3 sequence: CATSRDWGDGGPEQYF. CDR3 nucleotides: TGTGCCACCAGCAGAGATTGGGGAGACGGAGGCCCCGAGCAGTACTTC. The variable domain in full, completed from reference TRBV15 and TRBJ2-7, reads DAMVIQNPRYQVTQFGKPVTLSCSQTLNHNVMYWYQQKSSQAPKLLFHYYDKDFNNEADTPDNFQSRRPNTSFCFLDIRSPGLGDTAMYLCATSRDWGDGGPEQYFGPGTRLTVT.

This chain joins TRBV19 and TRBJ1-6; the match to TRBD1 covers 9 bases. Germline loops: CDR1 LNHDA, CDR2 SQIVND (reference sequence). The trim removed 6 bases at V and 8 bases at J, leaving 11 bases unmatched. This CDR3 comprises 16 residues. In DNA, the CDR3 is TGTGCCAGTAGGAGCTCCGGGACAGGGATTTATTCACCCCTCCACTTT. The encoded protein is CASRSSGTGIYSPLHF. The variable domain in full, completed from reference TRBV19 and TRBJ1-6, reads DGGITQSPKYLFRKEGQNVTLSCEQNLNHDAMYWYRQDPGQGLRLIYYSQIVNDFQKGDIAEGYSVSREKKESFPLTVTSAQKNPTAFYLCASRSSGTGIYSPLHFGNGTRLTVT.